The text below deals with one T cell receptor (beta chain). Authors' data handling: Nucleated cell number was recorded as an estimate derived from reference gene primer amplification. The assay was immunoSEQ multiplex PCR, and TCRdb's table has in-frame clones only and misses some. For V, J and clone size, that table is used; D and trimming come from the DNA. The sample has over 200,000 clones, 92% seen once; the top ten hold around 0.84%. This specimen comes from a study of blood T cell repertoires in COVID-19. Whole-study context: The origin of the acute and convalescent COVID-19 samples was the United States, Italy and Spain. PBMCs, B-cell-depleted T cells, or T cells provided the cDNA or gDNA that made up the material.

Germline V gives CDR1 SNHLY, CDR2 FYNNEI. V dropped 8 bases and J dropped 4 bases, with 14 bases sitting between them. The CDR3 contains 13 residues. The rearrangement joins TRBV2 to TRBJ1-2, with D unclear. Sequenced sample: peripheral blood. The sequence derives from a man aged 60 to 75 with COVID-19, enrolled during active disease. CDR3 sequence (DNA): TGTGCCAGCTTCCCGGCGGGCCTCTATGGCTACACCTTC. This translates into CASFPAGLYGYTF.